This T cell receptor beta chain appears in the sequencing data of a study of PD-L1 blockade in urothelial cancer (dated by TCRdb to between 2016 and 2019). Looking at the study overall: All patients started therapy around 2014 and received atezolizumab 1,200 mg intravenously every 3 weeks. About 90% of the roughly 29 patients were males with bladder-origin urothelial cancer, and about 60% of the roughly 30 reported a prior smoking history. An ECOG performance status of 0 or 1 was recorded for the patients, and 0 to 3 prior chemotherapy regimens had been received by the patients. Blood samples were analyzed at two time points: 3 weeks after treatment start (second dose) and 6 weeks after treatment start. Blood samples gave median yields of about 140,000 T cells and 80,000 or so unique TCRs, along with a median clonality of 0.080. The study was an exploratory multi-omic analysis of somatic, immune and clinical correlates of response to PD-L1 blockade with atezolizumab in urothelial cancer. Pretreatment tumor samples, along with matched peripheral blood collected serially before and after atezolizumab treatment, underwent TCR sequencing. Durable clinical benefit was defined as a progression-free survival longer than 6 months, and TCR features were additionally tested against progression-free survival and overall survival. In the same patients, whole exome sequencing and RNA sequencing of pretreatment tumors were performed in addition to TCR sequencing. Durable clinical benefit was achieved by nine patients but not by the remaining 20. Under 30 patients had pretreatment blood TCR-seq, some 25 had at least one posttreatment blood collection, and some 25 had tumor TCR-seq. Study-wide conclusions, independent of this receptor: A pretreatment peripheral blood TCR clonality below the median was linked to improved progression-free and overall survival. Because the sample size was small (n ≈ 28) and many of the analyses were exploratory, the results are meant to be hypothesis-generating. Patients with durable benefit showed greater expansion of tumor-associated TCR clones in peripheral blood 3 weeks after starting treatment (n ≈ 23, p = 0.022).

This sample's time point label indicates: pretreatment peripheral blood. The cohort comprised about 30 patients with locally advanced or metastatic urothelial carcinoma treated at Memorial Sloan Kettering on a trial protocol. Peripheral blood mononuclear cells were collected from each patient pretreatment and during treatment, giving between 1 and 8 total time points per patient. The Qiagen DNeasy Blood extraction kit was used to purify genomic DNA from total PBMCs and tumor samples. PBMCs were collected pretreatment and during treatment and were isolated and stored as previously described. Each PCR received spiked-in synthetic TCR analog templates so that absolute template abundance could be estimated from read counts. Using the immunoSEQ assay, TCRbeta CDR3 regions were amplified from genomic DNA with bias-controlled V and J gene primers. Sequencing of rearranged TCRbeta segments was done at approximately 20X coverage. As for the authors' bioinformatics: Clustering was used to correct sequencing errors, and CDR3s were annotated against IMGT to assign V, D and J genes. Out-of-frame and stop-codon sequences were excluded, and only productive TCRbeta rearrangements were used in downstream analyses. Clonality was calculated as one minus the Shannon entropy normalized by the log of the number of unique productive sequences. Clones differing between time points or between blood and tumor were identified by Fisher's exact test with Benjamini-Hochberg correction at adjusted p below 0.01. TCRdb limited this immuneACCESS table to in-frame rearrangements with V and J called. A share of clones is missing; checked studies link under half to unresolved V genes, and the rest is unexplained. V, J and clone size were drawn from that table, and D and trimming were deduced from the DNA. Here the sample has just under 65,000 clones; roughly four fifths occur a single time. The ten largest clones take up over 1.5% of the sample.

V loses 5 bases at its end and J loses 4 bases; junction bases beyond the gene matches: 10. From cysteine to phenylalanine, the CDR3 is 16 amino acids long. Left in the record is the CDR3 DNA by itself, 48 bases read in frame from the first base. The germline V gene (reference sequence) specifies MNHEY as CDR1 and SMNVEV as CDR2. Remarks on this clone: Its binding antigen is unknown. Base qualities are missing; no much larger clone stands one base away.

Source: PBMCs, taken around atezolizumab (anti-PD-L1) treatment. The sequence derives from a man aged 65 to 85 with urothelial cancer. Rearrangement joined TRBV27 to TRBJ2-5; TRBD2 fits 10 bases in the junction. The CDR3 protein is CASSAGTSAAGETQYF. The DNA sequence is TGTGCCAGCAGTGCCGGGACTAGCGCTGCGGGAGAGACCCAGTACTTC.